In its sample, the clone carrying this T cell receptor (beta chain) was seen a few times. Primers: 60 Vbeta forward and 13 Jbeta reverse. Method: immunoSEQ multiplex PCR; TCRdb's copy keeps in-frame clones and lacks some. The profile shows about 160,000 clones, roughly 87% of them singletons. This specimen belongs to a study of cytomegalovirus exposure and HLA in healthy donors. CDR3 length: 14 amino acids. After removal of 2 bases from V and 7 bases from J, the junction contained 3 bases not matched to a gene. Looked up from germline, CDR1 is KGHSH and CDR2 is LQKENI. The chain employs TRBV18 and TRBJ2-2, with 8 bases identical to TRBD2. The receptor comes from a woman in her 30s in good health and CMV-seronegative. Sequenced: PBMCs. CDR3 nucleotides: TGTGCCAGCTCACCAGGACGGGAGGGCGGGGAGCTGTTTTTT. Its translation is CASSPGREGGELFF.